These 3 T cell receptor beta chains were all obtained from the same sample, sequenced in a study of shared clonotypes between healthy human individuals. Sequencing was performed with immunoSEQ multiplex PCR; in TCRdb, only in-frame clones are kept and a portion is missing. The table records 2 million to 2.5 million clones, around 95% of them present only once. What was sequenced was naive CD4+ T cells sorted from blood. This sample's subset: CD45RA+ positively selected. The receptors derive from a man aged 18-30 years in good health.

The CDR3 bases are TGTGCCAGCAGCTTGGAGGGGGGTTGGAACACCGGGGAGCTGTTTTTT. Its protein product is CASSLEGGWNTGELFF. The chain joins TRBV5-4 to TRBJ2-2; either TRBD1 or TRBD2 may fit D (6 bases each). The CDR3 length is 16 residues. Germline loops: CDR1 SGHNT, CDR2 YYREEE (reference sequence). With 0 bases removed from V and 1 base from J, the gap between germline ends came to 10 bases.

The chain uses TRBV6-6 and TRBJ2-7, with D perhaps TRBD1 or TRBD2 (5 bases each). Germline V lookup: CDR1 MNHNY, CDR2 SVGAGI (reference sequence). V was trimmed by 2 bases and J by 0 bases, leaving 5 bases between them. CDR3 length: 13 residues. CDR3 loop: CASSYGTSYEQYF. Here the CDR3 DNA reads TGTGCCAGCAGTTACGGGACCTCCTACGAGCAGTACTTC.

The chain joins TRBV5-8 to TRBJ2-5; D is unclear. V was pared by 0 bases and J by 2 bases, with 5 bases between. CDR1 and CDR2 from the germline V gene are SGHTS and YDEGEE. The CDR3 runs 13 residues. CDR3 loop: CASSLVEQETQYF. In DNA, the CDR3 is TGTGCCAGCAGCTTGGTGGAACAAGAGACCCAGTACTTC. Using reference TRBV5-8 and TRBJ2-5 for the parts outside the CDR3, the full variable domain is EAGVTQSPTHLIKTRGQQATLRCSPISGHTSVYWYQQALGLGLQFLLWYDEGEERNRGNFPPRFSGRQFPNYSSELNVNALELEDSALYLCASSLVEQETQYFGPGTRLLVL.